This is a list of T cell receptor beta chains from one sample in a study of T cell responses to AZD1222 COVID-19 vaccine. Sequenced by immunoSEQ multiplex PCR; TCRdb stores in-frame clones only, minus some. The sample holds approximately 180,000 clones, around 94% seen once. The material sequenced was peripheral blood, taken on day 0 of AZD1222 vaccination. Receptor source: an adult in good health. Both conserved end residues are part of each CDR3. D genes are given only for firm matches. Clone size, where shown, is once, few, many, or a class for clones that have expanded.

j_call: TRBJ1-1; d_call: .; clone_size: .; v_call: TRBV29-1; cdr3_nt: TGCAGCGGAGTGGTAAAGAGGAACACTGAAGCTTTCTTT; cdr3_aa: CSGVVKRNTEAFF
j_call: TRBJ2-7; d_call: TRBD1; clone_size: .; v_call: TRBV12-3/TRBV12-4; cdr3_nt: TGTGCCAGCAGCTGGGGGACAGCCTACGAGCAGTACTTC; cdr3_aa: CASSWGTAYEQYF
j_call: TRBJ2-1; d_call: TRBD2; clone_size: .; v_call: TRBV4-1; cdr3_nt: TGCGCCAGCAGCCACTCCGGGACTAACCTAAACTCCTACAATGAGCAGTTCTTC; cdr3_aa: CASSHSGTNLNSYNEQFF
j_call: TRBJ1-2; d_call: .; clone_size: .; v_call: TRBV27; cdr3_nt: TGTGCCAGCAGCCTAAGGGGGGGCGGAAATGGCTACACCTTC; cdr3_aa: CASSLRGGGNGYTF
j_call: TRBJ2-7; d_call: .; clone_size: .; v_call: TRBV5-6; cdr3_nt: TGTGCCAGCAGCTCCGATTTGTCCTACGAGCAGTACTTC; cdr3_aa: CASSSDLSYEQYF
j_call: TRBJ1-1; d_call: .; clone_size: .; v_call: TRBV6-2/TRBV6-3; cdr3_nt: TGTGCCAGCAGTTATCGATTCCAGGTCCTGAACACTGAAGCTTTCTTT; cdr3_aa: CASSYRFQVLNTEAFF
j_call: TRBJ1-2; d_call: TRBD1; clone_size: .; v_call: TRBV11-2; cdr3_nt: TGTGCCAGCAGCTTGTCAGGACAGGGCGATGGCTACACCTTC; cdr3_aa: CASSLSGQGDGYTF
j_call: TRBJ1-4; d_call: TRBD1; clone_size: .; v_call: TRBV7-2; cdr3_nt: TGTGCCAGCAGCTTAGCGGCAGGGGGCGCAAGAACTAATGAAAAACTGTTTTTT; cdr3_aa: CASSLAAGGARTNEKLFF
j_call: TRBJ1-3; d_call: .; clone_size: .; v_call: TRBV6-5; cdr3_nt: TGTGCCAGCAGTTCTTCCCTGGCGGGGGCTGGAAACACCATATATTTT; cdr3_aa: CASSSSLAGAGNTIYF
j_call: TRBJ2-1; d_call: .; clone_size: .; v_call: TRBV28; cdr3_nt: TGTGCCAGCAGTTCCACTCGGAGGTCGGAGTTCTTC; cdr3_aa: CASSSTRRSEFF
j_call: TRBJ2-2; d_call: .; clone_size: .; v_call: TRBV6-4; cdr3_nt: TGTGCCAGCAGTGACCCGTTAGCAGGGAACACCGGGGAGCTGTTTTTT; cdr3_aa: CASSDPLAGNTGELFF
j_call: TRBJ2-2; d_call: TRBD2; clone_size: .; v_call: TRBV28; cdr3_nt: TGTGCCAGCAGTTCGGGGAGGGCCGGAACACCGGGGGAGCTGTTTTTT; cdr3_aa: CASSSGRAGTPGELFF
j_call: TRBJ1-5; d_call: .; clone_size: .; v_call: TRBV7-9; cdr3_nt: TGTGCCAGCAGCTCAGGACGAGGGGCAGGAGCCCAGCATTTT; cdr3_aa: CASSSGRGAGAQHF
j_call: TRBJ2-5; d_call: TRBD2; clone_size: .; v_call: TRBV7-9; cdr3_nt: TGTGCCAGCAGCTTAGGACTAGCGGGAGGGAATCCGCAGGAGACCCAGTACTTC; cdr3_aa: CASSLGLAGGNPQETQYF
j_call: TRBJ1-2; d_call: .; clone_size: .; v_call: TRBV11-2; cdr3_nt: TGTGCCAGCAGCTTAGACCTGGGGGCCCAAAAGGTCTTAGCTGGCTACACCTTC; cdr3_aa: CASSLDLGAQKVLAGYTF
j_call: TRBJ2-3; d_call: .; clone_size: once; v_call: TRBV20-1; cdr3_nt: TGCAGTGCTAGTACTACTTATCTGGATACAGATACGCAGTATTTT; cdr3_aa: CSASTTYLDTDTQYF
j_call: TRBJ1-3; d_call: TRBD1; clone_size: once; v_call: TRBV7-9; cdr3_nt: TGTGCCAGCAGCTCCTTTCCCGACAGGGCTTACTCTGGAAACACCATATATTTT; cdr3_aa: CASSSFPDRAYSGNTIYF
j_call: TRBJ1-2; d_call: .; clone_size: once; v_call: TRBV7-9; cdr3_nt: TGTGCCAGCAGCCCAACCCAATCTTATGGCTACACCTTC; cdr3_aa: CASSPTQSYGYTF
j_call: TRBJ2-3; d_call: .; clone_size: once; v_call: TRBV24-1; cdr3_nt: TGTGCCACCAGTGAGTTGGGTCCACTAGAGTCGGATACGCAGTATTTT; cdr3_aa: CATSELGPLESDTQYF
j_call: TRBJ1-5; d_call: TRBD1; clone_size: .; v_call: TRBV12-3/TRBV12-4; cdr3_nt: TGTGCCAGCAGGGGACAGGGTAATCAGCCCCAGCATTTT; cdr3_aa: CASRGQGNQPQHF
j_call: TRBJ2-7; d_call: TRBD2; clone_size: .; v_call: TRBV20-1; cdr3_nt: TGCAGTGCTAGTTGGGGCGGGAGTTCGGACGAGCAGTACTTC; cdr3_aa: CSASWGGSSDEQYF
j_call: TRBJ1-2; d_call: TRBD1; clone_size: .; v_call: TRBV28; cdr3_nt: TGTGCCAGCAGACGGACAGGGGGCAGCTATGGCTACACCTTC; cdr3_aa: CASRRTGGSYGYTF
j_call: TRBJ2-2; d_call: TRBD1; clone_size: once; v_call: TRBV3-1/TRBV3-2; cdr3_nt: TGTGCCAGCAGCCTGGGGACAGGCACCGGGGAGCTGTTTTTT; cdr3_aa: CASSLGTGTGELFF
j_call: TRBJ2-7; d_call: .; clone_size: .; v_call: TRBV21-1; cdr3_nt: TGTGCCAGCAGCGAAAACGGGGCGTGGACAGGGGAAGACTACGAGCAGTACTTC; cdr3_aa: CASSENGAWTGEDYEQYF
j_call: TRBJ1-2; d_call: .; clone_size: .; v_call: TRBV6-1; cdr3_nt: TGTGCCAGCAGTGAAAGGGCAGGGGAGAACTATGGCTACACCTTC; cdr3_aa: CASSERAGENYGYTF
j_call: TRBJ1-5; d_call: .; clone_size: .; v_call: TRBV4-2; cdr3_nt: TGTGCCAGCAGCCAAGCGAGGCGATCGGGTCAGCCCCAGCATTTT; cdr3_aa: CASSQARRSGQPQHF
j_call: TRBJ1-6; d_call: .; clone_size: .; v_call: TRBV6-6; cdr3_nt: TGTGCCAGCAGCCCGGGGATCGGATCCTATAATTCACCCCTCCACTTT; cdr3_aa: CASSPGIGSYNSPLHF
j_call: TRBJ2-1; d_call: TRBD2; clone_size: .; v_call: TRBV14; cdr3_nt: TGTGCCAGCAGCCACCTGACTAGCGGGAGAATTAATGAGCAGTTCTTC; cdr3_aa: CASSHLTSGRINEQFF
j_call: TRBJ1-2; d_call: TRBD1; clone_size: .; v_call: TRBV18; cdr3_nt: TGTGCCAGCTCAGTCGGGACAGGGGCTAACTATGGCTACACCTTC; cdr3_aa: CASSVGTGANYGYTF
j_call: TRBJ2-1; d_call: TRBD2; clone_size: .; v_call: TRBV2; cdr3_nt: TGTGCCAGCAGCGAACGGGGTAGCGGGACGTCCTCCTACAATGAGCAGTTCTTC; cdr3_aa: CASSERGSGTSSYNEQFF
j_call: TRBJ1-1; d_call: TRBD1; clone_size: once; v_call: TRBV18; cdr3_nt: TGTGCCAGCTCACCCTCGGGACAGGTGAACACTGAAGCTTTCTTT; cdr3_aa: CASSPSGQVNTEAFF
j_call: TRBJ2-1; d_call: .; clone_size: .; v_call: TRBV7-9; cdr3_nt: TGTGCCAGCAGCTTACGCAGGGAGGTCAATGAGCAGTTCTTC; cdr3_aa: CASSLRREVNEQFF
j_call: TRBJ2-5; d_call: TRBD2; clone_size: .; v_call: TRBV14; cdr3_nt: TGTGCCAGCAGACCTACTAGCGGGAGTAGGGAGACCCAGTACTTC; cdr3_aa: CASRPTSGSRETQYF
j_call: TRBJ2-7; d_call: .; clone_size: .; v_call: TRBV12-5; cdr3_nt: TGTGCTAGTGGTTTGGGCCACAGCTACGGCTACGAGCAGTACTTC; cdr3_aa: CASGLGHSYGYEQYF
j_call: TRBJ1-6; d_call: .; clone_size: .; v_call: TRBV2; cdr3_nt: TGTGCCAGCATGGGGGGCCTCAATTCACCCCTCCACTTT; cdr3_aa: CASMGGLNSPLHF
j_call: TRBJ1-2; d_call: TRBD1; clone_size: .; v_call: TRBV10-3; cdr3_nt: TGTGCCATCAGGCAGACAGGGGGAGACTATGGCTACACCTTC; cdr3_aa: CAIRQTGGDYGYTF
j_call: TRBJ2-7; d_call: .; clone_size: few; v_call: TRBV19; cdr3_nt: TGTGCCAGTAGTATAGATTTACATGGCTCCGAGCAGTACTTC; cdr3_aa: CASSIDLHGSEQYF
j_call: TRBJ2-2; d_call: .; clone_size: .; v_call: TRBV30; cdr3_nt: TGTGCCTGGAGTGCCACTAGTCCCGGGGAGCTGTTTTTT; cdr3_aa: CAWSATSPGELFF
j_call: TRBJ2-2; d_call: .; clone_size: .; v_call: TRBV3-1/TRBV3-2; cdr3_nt: TGTGCCAGCAGCCAAGAAAGGACGAACACCGGGGAGCTGTTTTTT; cdr3_aa: CASSQERTNTGELFF
j_call: TRBJ1-2; d_call: .; clone_size: once; v_call: TRBV15; cdr3_nt: TGTGCCACCAGCAGAGATCCTGTTGATGGCTACACCTTC; cdr3_aa: CATSRDPVDGYTF
j_call: TRBJ2-3; d_call: .; clone_size: .; v_call: TRBV7-6; cdr3_nt: TGTGCCAGCAGCTTATTGGGGGAAGGAGGGGCAGATACGCAGTATTTT; cdr3_aa: CASSLLGEGGADTQYF
j_call: TRBJ1-5; d_call: TRBD1; clone_size: once; v_call: TRBV18; cdr3_nt: TGTGCCAGCTCACTACAGGGGAATCAGCCCCAGCATTTT; cdr3_aa: CASSLQGNQPQHF
j_call: TRBJ2-7; d_call: TRBD2; clone_size: .; v_call: TRBV27; cdr3_nt: TGTGCCAGCAGTTCCCCCGGCGGTGTAGGGGAGGGGACCTACGAGCAGTACTTC; cdr3_aa: CASSSPGGVGEGTYEQYF
j_call: TRBJ2-1; d_call: .; clone_size: .; v_call: TRBV7-9; cdr3_nt: TGTGCCAGCAGCTCTCGGACAAAACTCTTGTACAATGAGCAGTTCTTC; cdr3_aa: CASSSRTKLLYNEQFF
j_call: TRBJ1-2; d_call: .; clone_size: .; v_call: TRBV12-3/TRBV12-4; cdr3_nt: TGTGCCAGCAGTCGAGATCGCTATGGCTACACCTTC; cdr3_aa: CASSRDRYGYTF
j_call: TRBJ2-2; d_call: .; clone_size: .; v_call: TRBV27; cdr3_nt: TGTGCCAGCCGTCTATTGCTCTCCGGGGAGCTGTTTTTT; cdr3_aa: CASRLLLSGELFF
j_call: TRBJ1-6; d_call: TRBD1; clone_size: .; v_call: TRBV6-5; cdr3_nt: TGTGCCAGCAGTCACGTACAGGGGCCCAATTCACCCCTCCACTTT; cdr3_aa: CASSHVQGPNSPLHF
j_call: TRBJ1-1; d_call: .; clone_size: .; v_call: TRBV15; cdr3_nt: TGTGCCACCAGTCGAGTGAACACTGAAGCTTTCTTT; cdr3_aa: CATSRVNTEAFF
j_call: TRBJ2-7; d_call: .; clone_size: .; v_call: TRBV30; cdr3_nt: TGTGCCTGGAGTGTAATGAACAGGGAACGCGAGCAGTACTTC; cdr3_aa: CAWSVMNREREQYF
j_call: TRBJ1-1; d_call: .; clone_size: .; v_call: TRBV10-3; cdr3_nt: TGTGCCATCAGTACGGAGGGGAGCACTGAAGCTTTCTTT; cdr3_aa: CAISTEGSTEAFF
j_call: TRBJ1-1; d_call: TRBD1; clone_size: .; v_call: TRBV27; cdr3_nt: TGTGCCAGCAGTCCTCGACAGGGGGGCACTGAAGCTTTCTTT; cdr3_aa: CASSPRQGGTEAFF
j_call: TRBJ1-3; d_call: .; clone_size: .; v_call: TRBV18; cdr3_nt: TGTGCCAGCTCACTTACAGGTTCCTCTGGAAACACCATATATTTT; cdr3_aa: CASSLTGSSGNTIYF
j_call: TRBJ2-5; d_call: TRBD1; clone_size: .; v_call: TRBV24-1; cdr3_nt: TGTGCCACCAGTGGGGGACAGGGGGAATTAGAGACCCAGTACTTC; cdr3_aa: CATSGGQGELETQYF
j_call: TRBJ1-1; d_call: .; clone_size: .; v_call: TRBV16; cdr3_nt: TGTGCCAGCACTGCGGGGGGCTCGGCTGAAGCTTTCTTT; cdr3_aa: CASTAGGSAEAFF
j_call: TRBJ2-5; d_call: TRBD2; clone_size: .; v_call: TRBV10-3; cdr3_nt: TGTGCCATCAGTGAGGGGCTAGCGGGAGAGACCCAGTACTTC; cdr3_aa: CAISEGLAGETQYF
j_call: TRBJ1-3; d_call: .; clone_size: .; v_call: TRBV25-1; cdr3_nt: TGTGCCAGCAGCCATGGGCCATTAGCTGGAAACACCATATATTTT; cdr3_aa: CASSHGPLAGNTIYF
j_call: TRBJ1-2; d_call: .; clone_size: .; v_call: TRBV7-9; cdr3_nt: TGTGCCAGCAGCCCGGGGGAGGACTATGGCTACACCTTC; cdr3_aa: CASSPGEDYGYTF
j_call: TRBJ1-5; d_call: .; clone_size: .; v_call: TRBV9; cdr3_nt: TGTGCCAGCAGCGTAGGGTTTAATCAGCCCCAGCATTTT; cdr3_aa: CASSVGFNQPQHF
j_call: TRBJ2-5; d_call: TRBD2; clone_size: .; v_call: TRBV2; cdr3_nt: TGTGCCAGCGTTCCCCTAGCGGAGGAGACCCAGTACTTC; cdr3_aa: CASVPLAEETQYF